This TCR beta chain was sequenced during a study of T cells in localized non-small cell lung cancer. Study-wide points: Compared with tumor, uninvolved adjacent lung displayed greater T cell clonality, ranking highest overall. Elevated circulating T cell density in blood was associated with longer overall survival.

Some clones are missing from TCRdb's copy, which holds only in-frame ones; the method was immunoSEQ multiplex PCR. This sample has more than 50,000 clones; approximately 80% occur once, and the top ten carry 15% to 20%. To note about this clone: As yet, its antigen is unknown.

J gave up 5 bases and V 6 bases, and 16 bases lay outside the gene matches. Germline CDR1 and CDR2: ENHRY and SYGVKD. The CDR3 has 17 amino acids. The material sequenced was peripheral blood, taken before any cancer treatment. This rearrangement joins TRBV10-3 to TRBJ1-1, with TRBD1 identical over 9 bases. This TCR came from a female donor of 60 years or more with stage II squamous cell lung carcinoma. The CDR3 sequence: CAIRTSGNRGRRTEAFF. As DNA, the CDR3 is TGTGCCATCAGAACCTCCGGGAACAGGGGGCGAAGGACTGAAGCTTTCTTT.